This T cell receptor (beta chain) was retrieved from a study of cytomegalovirus exposure and HLA in healthy donors (dated by TCRdb to 2016 to 2017). Study-level background: An earlier analysis of approximately 640 of the donors reported more than 250 Gb of sequence data and around 110 million unique TCR beta sequences from about 200 million T cells. The study aimed to test whether signatures of past pathogen exposure could be identified by cataloging public T cell receptors. Both class I and class II loci were covered by HLA typing, at four-digit resolution. Alongside the repertoire data, information on donor age, sex, ethnicity and CMV serostatus was compiled. Among 398 genotyped donors of the cohort, an average of approximately 230,000 unique TCR beta nucleotide sequences were sequenced per donor, roughly a sixth of them non-productive. The number of donors typed differed by locus, with roughly 620-630 for A, B, C, DRB1 and DQB1, around 500 for DQA1, approximately 570 for DPA1, and some 470 for DPB1. Rather than drawing on any new phenotypic data, the later analysis identified candidate immune exposures from TCR beta sequences and the way those sequences occurred across donors. All discovery cohort repertoires had been generated using a single sequencing platform. A later genetic analysis took genome-wide SNP genotypes for about three fifths of the 666 donors and used that subset as a discovery cohort. Among the roughly 400 genotyped donors, approximately 76% belonged to the genetic ancestry cluster associated with self-reported Caucasian donors. The study profiled the T cell repertoires of 666 subjects by immunosequencing and related them to cytomegalovirus serostatus. An early release that covered more than 550 HLA-typed donors contained approximately 300 gigabases of sequencing data and about 84 million unique TCR sequences. Besides the first cohort of roughly 700 subjects, a separate validation cohort made up of around 120 different subjects was used. Because of strong linkage in the cohort, a handful of DR-DQ haplotypes were treated as single units for association and clustering. To decide whether each TCR beta V gene segment behaved as functional or pseudogenic, an earlier analysis of some 570 of the donors relied on high-throughput TCR beta sequencing. To predict cytomegalovirus infection status, the study brought together high-throughput TCR immunosequencing, statistical association of individual TCRs with disease status, and machine learning. To study patterns of TCR occurrence, a later analysis re-analyzed previously published TCR beta repertoires from several hundred donors and added high-resolution HLA genotyping. Study-wide conclusions, independent of this receptor: In an earlier analysis of some 500 of the donors, most TCR beta V segments appeared in productive rearrangements about 90% or about 30% of the time, broadly matching IMGT annotations. A later analysis found that most CMV-associated TCR beta chains appeared HLA-restricted, with HLA associations seemingly driven largely by CMV exposure. Immune exposure information for the cohort was limited to CMV serostatus. The 87-base-pair reads could not distinguish some IMGT-functional V segments, including TRBV6-2 and TRBV6-3, so those segments were excluded. A further reported finding was that TCR beta sequences accurately predicted the HLA-A and HLA-B alleles for most subjects in the first cohort. The earlier analysis of around 600 of the donors excluded roughly 17 rarely observed V segments, including chromosome 9 orphons, because counts were too low. Because HLA typing was unavailable for some donors at each locus, only the typed subset was used in association tests. Three of the identified cytomegalovirus-associated TCR beta chains were confirmed in vitro to be specific for cytomegalovirus antigens. Across donors, most TCR sequences were observed very rarely, whereas some public TCRs were present in many individuals. V-gene and J-gene trimming of TCR beta chains was associated with a missense DCLRE1C variant in a later genetic analysis, and the association was replicated in an independent cohort. In both the original and validation cohorts, the classifier was reported to diagnose cytomegalovirus status with high specificity and sensitivity. A later analysis found that HLA-associated TCR beta chains were more clonally expanded and had lower generation probabilities than equally common non-associated chains. Linkage disequilibrium might explain the correlated functional status among segregating V segments, but an unknown experimental factor could not be excluded. According to a later analysis, parvovirus B19, influenza, CMV and Epstein-Barr virus appeared linked to several top co-occurrence clusters. Only TCR beta chains were sequenced in this cohort, and the absence of alpha or paired-chain data limited detectable features. Sequencing depth was assumed to be roughly uniform across donors in the presence/absence analyses, though that assumption may not hold. The authors suggested that the approach could potentially be generalized to other disease states and immunological phenotypes. A later analysis associated about 16,000 TCR beta sequences with specific HLA alleles at a false discovery rate of 0.05. According to a later genetic analysis, donors in an Asian-associated ancestry cluster had fewer N-insertions in productive TCRs than the approximately 670-donor mean. In the study, some 180 TCR beta chains were listed as associated with cytomegalovirus. A later analysis found that TCR association rates varied across HLA loci, with DRB1 alleles showing the most associated TCRs and HLA-C alleles the fewest. The sequencing pipeline was judged likely to have produced a cluster of highly shared sequence variants as a technical artifact. Strong co-occurrence of HLA alleles, especially DR and DQ, made assigning TCR associations to individual alleles difficult.

The germline V gene (reference sequence) provides CDR1 SEHNR and CDR2 FQNEAQ. Measured from the cysteine to the phenylalanine, the CDR3 is 13 residues long. Only the CDR3 portion is preserved as DNA: 39 bases, with reading frame beginning at the first base. V drops 1 base and J drops 4 bases, leaving 4 bases in between. Libraries came from the immunoSEQ multiplex PCR assay. The multiplex PCR relied on a mix of 60 forward primers for TCR Vbeta segments and 13 reverse primers for TCR Jbeta segments. The CDR3 region of rearranged TCR beta genes was amplified from genomic DNA by a multiplex PCR assay. Amplified TCR beta libraries were sequenced as 87-base-pair reads on the Illumina HiSeq System. The published analysis was carried out like this. A later analysis counted tens of millions of unique TCR beta chains across the 670 or so repertoires, and approximately 11 million of these chains were shared by at least two donors. Raw reads were error-corrected and collapsed into unique sequences by a nearest-neighbor algorithm in which closely related sequences were merged to remove PCR and sequencing errors. CDR3 sequences were aligned to IMGT reference sequences to assign V, D and J gene segments. For a sequence to be retained, a match of at least six nucleotides was required to both a V gene segment and a J gene segment. A rearrangement was called productive if the CDR3 had no stop codons and remained in frame with V and J, and every other rearrangement was called non-productive. CDR3 was defined by IMGT convention, running from the second conserved V-encoded cysteine to the conserved J-encoded phenylalanine. The earlier analysis of about 610 of the donors excluded any sequence lacking an unambiguous match to a single V gene segment. In an earlier analysis of a few hundred of the donors, a V segment was called functional when productive rearrangements were above 56.7%, and segregating when the standard deviation between donors exceeded 5%. A statistical classification framework was built to diagnose cytomegalovirus status from the catalog of TCR beta chain sequences. A later analysis assigned V and J genes by comparing TCR nucleotide sequences with IMGT/GENE-DB human TR gene sequences. A later analysis assigned CDR3 sequences and most-parsimonious VDJ recombination scenarios with the TCRdist pipeline. A later analysis defined each TCR beta chain by its CDR3 amino acid sequence plus V-gene family, and excluded reads lacking a unique V-gene family. As a way to deal with suspected cross-contamination and a sequencing artifact, a later analysis dropped nearly 600 nucleotide sequences that were highly shared and had low generation probability. In a later analysis, a clonal expansion index for each public chain was calculated from normalized within-repertoire ranks of inferred template counts. In a later analysis, generation probabilities were computed with a VDJ recombination model fitted to out-of-frame rearrangements, and the resulting probabilities were checked against IGoR. In a later analysis, hypergeometric tests were used to score TCR-TCR, TCR-HLA and TCR-CMV co-occurrence, with a repertoire-size bias correction applied to TCR pairs. To estimate false discovery rates, a later analysis permuted the HLA or CMV assignments 20 times. In a later analysis, co-occurring TCRs were grouped using DBSCAN, and TCRdist sequence similarity was added for clustering within HLA-allele-positive subsets. Repertoires with fewer than 30,000 or more than 120,000 public chains, plus five repertoires with anomalous nucleotide sharing, were excluded from co-occurrence clustering. TCRdb obtained this table from immuneACCESS and retained in-frame rearrangements with V and J assigned. These tables miss some clones; where compared with another copy, unresolved V genes account for less than half of the shortfall, and the remainder is unexplained. V, J and clone size reflect that table, while D and trimming were determined from the DNA. In all, the sample holds roughly 150,000 clones, and 60% to 75% of those were seen once. The ten largest make up 2.5% to 3% of the sample.

The cohort consisted of 666 healthy bone marrow donors. All cohort members were sampled while nominally healthy, although unrecorded immune exposures were likely present. The donor tested CMV seropositive and was one of the 289 seropositive cohort members. A peripheral blood sample was provided by each donor, and peripheral blood mononuclear cells were used for TCR beta sequencing. Genomic DNA extraction from the blood cell samples was performed with the Qiagen DNeasy Blood Extraction Kit. Points on this clone: What this receptor recognizes is not known. Within one base of it there is no much larger clone, and no base qualities were kept.

The source of this sequence is a woman in her fifties or sixties in good health and CMV-seropositive. Sequences were obtained from PBMCs. The chain uses TRBV7-9 and TRBJ1-4; the D gene lacks a confident call. The nucleotide sequence is TGTGCCAGCAGCTTAGGCTATAATGAAAAACTGTTTTTT. It encodes CASSLGYNEKLFF.